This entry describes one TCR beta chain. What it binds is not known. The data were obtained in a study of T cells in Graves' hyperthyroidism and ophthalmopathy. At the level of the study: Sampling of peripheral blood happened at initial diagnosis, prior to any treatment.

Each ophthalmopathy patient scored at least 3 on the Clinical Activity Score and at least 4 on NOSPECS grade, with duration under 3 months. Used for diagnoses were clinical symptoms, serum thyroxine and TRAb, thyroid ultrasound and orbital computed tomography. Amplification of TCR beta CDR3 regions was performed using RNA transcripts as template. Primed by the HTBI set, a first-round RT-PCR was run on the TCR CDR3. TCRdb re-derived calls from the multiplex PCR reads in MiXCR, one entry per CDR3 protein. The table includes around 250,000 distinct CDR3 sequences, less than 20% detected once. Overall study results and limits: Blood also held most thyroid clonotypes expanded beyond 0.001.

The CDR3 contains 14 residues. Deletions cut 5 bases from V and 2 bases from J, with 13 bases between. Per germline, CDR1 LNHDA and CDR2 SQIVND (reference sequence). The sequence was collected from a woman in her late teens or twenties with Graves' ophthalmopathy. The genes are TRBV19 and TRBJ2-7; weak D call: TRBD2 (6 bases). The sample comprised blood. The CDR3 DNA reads TGTGCCAGTAGTGCCCGGGACTGGACCTACGAGCAGTACTTC. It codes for CASSARDWTYEQYF.